These 24 T cell receptor beta chains were all obtained from the same sample, sequenced in a study of control samples from healthy donors and cancer patients. Using immunoSEQ multiplex PCR, the repertoire was profiled, and TCRdb retains in-frame clones only, with some absent. Of around 50,000 clones in the sample, approximately 95% were seen once. Sequenced input: blood. Receptors were obtained from a woman aged 30 to 39 in good health.

V is TRBV15 and J is TRBJ2-7; D is perhaps TRBD2 (5 bases). V gave up 0 bases and J gave up 6 bases, with 18 bases separating them. This CDR3 has 16 residues. CDR1 and CDR2 (germline): LNHNV, YYDKDF (reference sequence). This CDR3 is CATSRDREGQRSEQYF. CDR3 bases: TGTGCCACCAGCAGAGATCGGGAAGGGCAACGTTCCGAGCAGTACTTC.

The chain has TRBV28 and TRBJ1-5, with TRBD1 matching 9 bases. The CDR3 is 13 residues long. Losses at the gene ends were 5 bases for V and 6 bases for J; bases not matched to a gene: 2. Germline CDR1 MDHEN, CDR2 SYDVKM. This CDR3 reads CASSEQGAQPQHF. In nucleotides, the CDR3 is TGTGCCAGCAGTGAACAGGGGGCTCAGCCCCAGCATTTT.

The rearrangement joins TRBV19 to TRBJ1-2, with D possibly being TRBD1 (6 bases). V was trimmed by 5 bases and J by 7 bases, leaving 17 bases between them. This CDR3 contains 14 residues. The germline V gene has CDR1 LNHDA and CDR2 SQIVND (reference sequence). For the CDR3, the DNA is TGTGCCAGTAGTTCTAGACAGGAGGAGGTTGGCTACACCTTC. This sequence encodes CASSSRQEEVGYTF.

The chain recombines TRBV15 with TRBJ2-1; D assignment may be TRBD1 or TRBD2 (5 bases each). Germline CDR1 reads LNHNV; CDR2 reads YYDKDF (reference sequence). The CDR3 spans 13 residues. Trimming left V 0 bases short and J 11 bases short, with 11 bases between. CDR3 in DNA: TGTGCCACCAGCAGAGATATGGGGGATAAGCAGTTCTTC. Protein: CATSRDMGDKQFF.

This clone was detected only a few times. This sequence joins TRBV29-1 and TRBJ2-3; TRBD2 matches at 9 bases. The germline V gene has CDR1 SQVTM and CDR2 ANQGSEA. The V segment lost 1 base and the J segment 2 bases; nucleotides outside the gene matches: 4. The CDR3 spans 15 residues. This CDR3 is CSVEAAGGPTDTQYF. The CDR3 DNA is TGCAGCGTTGAAGCGGCGGGAGGGCCCACAGATACGCAGTATTTT.

The J gene is TRBJ1-1, the V gene TRBV3-1 (or the pseudogene TRBV3-2), with 7 bases matching TRBD1. Per the germline V gene, CDR1 is LGHDT and CDR2 is YNNKEL (reference sequence). This CDR3 has 18 residues. With V trimmed by 1 base and J by 2 bases, 13 bases remained unmatched. CDR3 amino acids: CASSQVRGRGAFNTEAFF. CDR3 DNA: TGTGCCAGCAGCCAAGTAAGGGGCAGGGGGGCGTTTAACACTGAAGCTTTCTTT.

This clone was observed a handful of times. V usage is TRBV6-4 and J usage is TRBJ2-7; 10 bases are shared with TRBD2. Per germline, CDR1 MRHNA and CDR2 SNTAGT. This CDR3 region has 15 residues. The V gene end was trimmed by 3 bases and the J gene end by 5 bases; junction bases not matched to a gene: 7. CDR3 sequence (DNA): TGTGCCAGCAGTGAATCGGCTAGCGGGAGTGACGAGCAGTACTTC. It codes for CASSESASGSDEQYF.

This clone was observed a single time. The CDR3: CASSLQYNEQFF. The CDR3 DNA is TGTGCCAGCAGCCTTCAATACAATGAGCAGTTCTTC. This chain connects TRBV5-6 to TRBJ2-1, with no clear D. The V end was cut by 4 bases, the J end by 4 bases, with 6 bases between. Germline assignment: CDR1 SGHDT and CDR2 YYEEEE. The CDR3 has 12 residues. Full variable domain (rest looked up from reference TRBV5-6 and TRBJ2-1): DAGVTQSPTHLIKTRGQQVTLRCSPKSGHDTVSWYQQALGQGPQFIFQYYEEEERQRGNFPDRFSGHQFPNYSSELNVNALLLGDSALYLCASSLQYNEQFFGPGTRLTVL.

V and J are TRBV24-1 and TRBJ2-3; D is uncertain. This CDR3 is 17 amino acids long. Germline V gives CDR1 KGHDR, CDR2 SFDVKD. Trimming removed 3 bases at V and 0 bases at J, with 15 bases between. CDR3 in amino acids: CATSDPLPGESTDTQYF. The CDR3 DNA reads TGTGCCACCAGTGATCCCCTCCCGGGCGAAAGCACAGATACGCAGTATTTT.

The rearrangement uses TRBV6-2 or TRBV6-3 and TRBJ1-2; no clear D. V was trimmed by 5 bases and J by 5 bases, leaving 9 bases between them. This CDR3 spans 12 amino acids. CDR1 MNHEY and CDR2 SVGEGT come from the germline V gene. The CDR3 is CASSTPTYGYTF. CDR3 coding DNA: TGTGCCAGCAGTACCCCGACTTATGGCTACACCTTC.

This chain uses TRBV3-1 (or the pseudogene TRBV3-2) with TRBJ1-3, with D perhaps matching TRBD1 (6 bases). The CDR3 has 15 residues. Between the trimmed V and J ends, which lost 4 bases and 2 bases, there was a span of 12 bases. Germline V gene sequence: CDR1 LGHDT, CDR2 YNNKEL (reference sequence). This chain's CDR3 is CASSLQGSPGNTIYF. The CDR3 DNA reads as TGTGCCAGCAGCCTGCAGGGGAGTCCTGGAAACACCATATATTTT.

The chain carries TRBV5-1 and TRBJ1-2; D is uncertain. The CDR3 loop spans 13 amino acids. Germline CDR1 is SGHRS and CDR2 is YFSETQ. Deletions cut 0 bases from V and 8 bases from J, with 11 bases between. The CDR3 spells CASSLAAQQGYTF. The CDR3, as DNA: TGCGCCAGCAGCTTGGCCGCACAGCAGGGCTACACCTTC.

The count of this clone is one. The rearrangement links TRBV15 to TRBJ1-5, with 7 bases identical to TRBD1. The V segment lost 2 bases and the J segment 6 bases; nucleotides outside the gene matches: 10. Germline V gene data show CDR1 as LNHNV and CDR2 as YYDKDF (reference sequence). This CDR3 has 16 residues. For the CDR3, the DNA is TGTGCCACCAGCAGACGAGACAGGGTCGGTATTCAGCCCCAGCATTTT. This codes for CATSRRDRVGIQPQHF.

The V and J genes are TRBV27 and TRBJ2-2, with D possibly TRBD2 on 5 matching bases. Germline CDR1 is MNHEY and CDR2 is SMNVEV (reference sequence). CDR3 length: 14 amino acids. V was pared by 3 bases and J by 1 base, with 6 bases between. In DNA, the CDR3 is TGTGCCAGCAGTTTGGGAGAGAACACCGGGGAGCTGTTTTTT. Translated: CASSLGENTGELFF.

CDR3 sequence (DNA): TGTGCCAGCAGTGAGGGAGGGTTCACAGATACGCAGTATTTT. This encodes CASSEGGFTDTQYF. The V gene is TRBV13, the J gene TRBJ2-3; 7 nucleotides align to TRBD2. There are 14 residues in the CDR3. J gave up 2 bases and V 6 bases, and 5 bases lay outside the gene matches. Germline values: CDR1 PRHDT, CDR2 FYEKMQ (reference sequence).

The chain employs TRBV27 and TRBJ1-6, with 7 positions matching TRBD1. Germline values: CDR1 MNHEY, CDR2 SMNVEV (reference sequence). The CDR3 runs 15 residues. J gave up 10 bases and V 1 base, and 7 bases lay outside the gene matches. In DNA form, the CDR3 reads TGTGCCAGCAGTTTATACAGGGGAAGGGACTCACCCCTCCACTTT. Amino acid sequence: CASSLYRGRDSPLHF.

CDR3 bases: TGCGCCAGCAGCTTGGGCGAATCGACAGGCAATTCACCCCTCCACTTT. Its protein product is CASSLGESTGNSPLHF. This chain uses TRBV5-1 with TRBJ1-6, with D perhaps TRBD1 (6 bases). Per germline, CDR1 SGHRS and CDR2 YFSETQ. The V end was cut by 0 bases, the J end by 7 bases, with 14 bases between. This CDR3 has 16 residues.

The rearrangement links TRBV9 to TRBJ2-5; TRBD2 matches at 12 bases. The CDR3 runs 15 residues. V lost 1 base to trimming and J lost 6 bases; unmatched junction nucleotides: 4. Germline V gene lookup returns CDR1 SGDLS and CDR2 YYNGEE. The CDR3 nucleotides are TGTGCCAGCAGCGTATCTGGGACTAGCGGGCAGACCCAGTACTTC. As protein: CASSVSGTSGQTQYF.

The chain links TRBV21-1 to TRBJ2-7; the listed D gene, TRBD2, was not tested against the DNA. TRBV21-1 is given as a pseudogene. The CDR3 has 19 amino acids. Written as DNA, the CDR3 is TGTGCCAGCAGCAAAGGCCCGGGAGCCCGGGACCCCGGCCGGTACGAGCAGTACTTC. This gives the protein CASSKGPGARDPGRYEQYF.

This chain joins TRBV10-1 and TRBJ1-5; D unresolved. V lost 5 bases and J lost 2, with 7 bases in between. Germline loops: CDR1 WNHNN, CDR2 SYGVQD (reference sequence). CDR3 length: 13 residues. This CDR3 reads CASSYDGNQPQHF. The CDR3 DNA reads as TGCGCCAGCAGTTACGATGGCAATCAGCCCCAGCATTTT.

V is TRBV30 and J is TRBJ2-7; D may be TRBD2 (6 bases). CDR1 is GTSNPN, CDR2 SVGIG, per germline (reference sequence). The CDR3 runs 14 residues. V dropped 2 bases and J dropped 7 bases, with 18 bases sitting between them. CDR3 protein: CAWSNGAGKGEQYF. CDR3 nucleotide sequence: TGTGCCTGGAGTAACGGCGCGGGAAAGGGAGAGCAGTACTTC.

V is TRBV12-5 and J is TRBJ2-1, with D uncertain. Germline CDR1 and CDR2: LGHNT and FRNRAP. This CDR3 spans 14 amino acids. Trimming removed 6 bases at V and 2 bases at J, with 11 bases between. The CDR3 bases are TGTGCTAGTGGCTCCGCGCCCACCTACAATGAGCAGTTCTTC. Encoded protein: CASGSAPTYNEQFF. The complete variable domain, with remaining parts taken from reference TRBV12-5 and TRBJ2-1, reads DARVTQTPRHKVTEMGQEVTMRCQPILGHNTVFWYRQTMMQGLELLAYFRNRAPLDDSGMPKDRFSAEMPDATLATLKIQPSEPRDSAVYFCASGSAPTYNEQFFGPGTRLTVL.

The chain couples TRBV7-3 to TRBJ2-3; 7 bases agree with TRBD1. The CDR3 contains 13 residues. V trimming: 5 bases; J trimming: 3 bases; junction bases outside the gene matches: 2. Germline loops: CDR1 SGHTA, CDR2 FQGTGA. The chain's CDR3 is CASSQTGTDTQYF. CDR3 in DNA: TGTGCCAGCAGCCAGACAGGGACAGATACGCAGTATTTT.

Remarks on this clone: The junction does not match germline at one end; this may be a read error. The chain has TRBV3-1 (or the pseudogene TRBV3-2) and TRBJ2-2; D might be TRBD2 (6 bases). The CDR3 spans 15 residues. CDR1 LGHDT and CDR2 YNNKEL come from the germline V gene (reference sequence). CDR3 DNA: TGTGCCAGCAGCCAAAGGCTAGCGAACGCCGGGGAGCTGTTTTTT. Its translation: CASSQRLANAGELFF.